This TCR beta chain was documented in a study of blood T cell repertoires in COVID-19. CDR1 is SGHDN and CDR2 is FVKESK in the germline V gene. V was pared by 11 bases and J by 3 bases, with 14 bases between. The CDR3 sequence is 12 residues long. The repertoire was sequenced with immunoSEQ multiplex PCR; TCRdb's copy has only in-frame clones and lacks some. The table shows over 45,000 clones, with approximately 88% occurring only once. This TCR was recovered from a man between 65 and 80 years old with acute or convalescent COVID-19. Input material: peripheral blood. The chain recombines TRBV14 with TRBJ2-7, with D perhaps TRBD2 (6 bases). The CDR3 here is CAWGETVYEQYF. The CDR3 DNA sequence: TGTGCCTGGGGGGAGACAGTCTACGAGCAGTACTTC.